These T cell receptor beta chains were read from a single sample in a study of graft-versus-host responses after intestinal transplantation. Clones were read by immunoSEQ multiplex PCR, and TCRdb kept only the in-frame ones, dropping some. The table shows some 88,000 clones, with roughly 91% occurring only once. Their antigen targets remain unknown. The sample here was unstimulated CD8+ T cells sorted from spleen or lymph node cells, taken before intestinal transplant. The receptors were sampled from a human donor who received an intestinal transplant. Both conserved end residues are part of each CDR3. D genes are given only for firm matches. Size is stated for part of the rows, as once, few or many counts, or as a class when the clone is expanded.

TRBJ2-1	NA	TRBV30	NA	CAWSVTGGPYNEQFF	TGTGCCTGGAGTGTAACGGGGGGCCCCTACAATGAGCAGTTCTTC
TRBJ2-2	NA	TRBV4-3	NA	CASSQVGHRRAGATGELFF	TGCGCCAGCAGCCAAGTGGGGCATAGGAGGGCGGGGGCTACCGGGGAGCTGTTTTTT
TRBJ2-1	TRBD2	TRBV7-2	NA	CASSLELPVAGGFHEQFF	TGTGCCAGCAGCTTGGAGCTCCCTGTAGCGGGGGGGTTCCATGAGCAGTTCTTC
TRBJ2-7	NA	TRBV4-3	NA	CASSQVRNYEQYF	TGCGCCAGCAGCCAAGTTCGTAACTACGAGCAGTACTTC
TRBJ2-1	NA	TRBV9	NA	CASSPYEGYNEQFF	TGTGCCAGCAGCCCCTACGAGGGTTATAATGAGCAGTTCTTC
TRBJ2-2	NA	TRBV7-8	NA	CASSLSGEGGELFF	TGTGCCAGCAGCTTATCAGGGGAGGGCGGGGAGCTGTTTTTT
TRBJ1-2	NA	TRBV6-6	NA	CASSSHAQVVYGYTF	TGTGCCAGCAGTTCTCATGCACAGGTGGTCTACGGCTACACCTTC
TRBJ1-1	TRBD1	TRBV2	NA	CASSEPRDRQNTEAFF	TGTGCCAGCAGTGAACCTCGGGACAGACAGAACACTGAAGCTTTCTTT
TRBJ2-7	NA	TRBV14	NA	CASSHHTPRGGLYEQYF	TGTGCCAGCAGCCACCATACCCCGCGAGGAGGCCTCTACGAGCAGTACTTC
TRBJ2-6	TRBD1	TRBV29-1	NA	CSVESYDRDRSGANVLTF	TGCAGCGTTGAATCTTATGACAGGGACCGCTCTGGGGCCAACGTCCTGACTTTC
TRBJ1-2	TRBD1	TRBV5-4	NA	CASRTGQADYGYTF	TGTGCCAGCAGAACGGGACAGGCGGACTATGGCTACACCTTC
TRBJ2-1	TRBD1	TRBV27	NA	CASSPRGTGGDNEQFF	TGTGCCAGCAGTCCAAGGGGAACAGGGGGAGACAATGAGCAGTTCTTC
TRBJ2-5	NA	TRBV13	NA	CASSLAGQRRMETQYF	TGTGCCAGCAGCTTAGCAGGACAGAGGAGAATGGAGACCCAGTACTTC
TRBJ1-2	NA	TRBV30	NA	CAWTGSNYGYTF	TGTGCCTGGACCGGTTCTAACTATGGCTACACCTTC
TRBJ1-1	TRBD1	TRBV7-9	NA	CASSSGQGNTEAFF	TGTGCCAGCAGCTCGGGACAGGGGAACACTGAAGCTTTCTTT
TRBJ1-1	NA	TRBV7-8	NA	CASSLYGTYRLSDEAFF	TGTGCCAGCAGCTTATATGGGACATACCGTCTGTCAGATGAAGCTTTCTTT
TRBJ2-1	NA	TRBV15	NA	CATSRGMDGLGLRDEQFF	TGTGCCACCAGCAGAGGAATGGACGGGTTGGGACTTAGGGATGAGCAGTTCTTC
TRBJ2-2	NA	TRBV9	NA	CASSVVEINTGELFF	TGTGCCAGCAGCGTAGTGGAGATAAACACCGGGGAGCTGTTTTTT
TRBJ1-1	NA	TRBV14	NA	CASSPWGAEAFF	TGTGCCAGCAGCCCATGGGGGGCTGAAGCTTTCTTT
TRBJ1-1	NA	TRBV5-1	NA	CASSFRTGWEGTEAFF	TGCGCCAGCAGCTTTCGGACTGGCTGGGAGGGCACTGAAGCTTTCTTT
TRBJ1-1	TRBD1	TRBV6-6	once	CASSTGGANTEAFF	TGTGCCAGCAGCACAGGGGGTGCCAACACTGAAGCTTTCTTT
TRBJ1-1	NA	TRBV7-9	few	CASSLVVTEAFF	TGTGCCAGCAGCTTAGTCGTCACTGAAGCTTTCTTT
TRBJ2-7	TRBD1	TRBV19	once	CASTGGQGEQYF	TGTGCCAGTACAGGAGGACAGGGCGAGCAGTACTTC
TRBJ2-7	NA	TRBV13	NA	CASSSKGGDIKHYEQYF	TGTGCCAGCAGCTCGAAAGGTGGGGACATCAAACACTACGAGCAGTACTTC
TRBJ1-2	NA	TRBV4-3	NA	CASSQHLGGYGYTF	TGCGCCAGCAGCCAACATTTAGGGGGTTATGGCTACACCTTC
TRBJ1-1	NA	TRBV25-1	few	CASSEWGGNTEAFF	TGTGCCAGCAGTGAATGGGGGGGGAACACTGAAGCTTTCTTT
TRBJ2-7	NA	TRBV21-1	NA	CASSKTGQPSSYEQYF	TGTGCCAGCAGCAAAACGGGACAGCCGAGCTCCTACGAGCAGTACTTC
TRBJ1-1	NA	TRBV5-4	NA	CASSDSANTEAFF	TGTGCCAGCAGCGACAGCGCGAACACTGAAGCTTTCTTT
TRBJ1-2	NA	TRBV9	NA	CASSQGGDYGYTF	TGTGCCAGCAGCCAAGGGGGAGACTATGGCTACACCTTC
TRBJ1-2	NA	TRBV4-3	NA	CASSQDKGDYGYTF	TGCGCCAGCAGCCAAGATAAGGGGGACTATGGCTACACCTTC
TRBJ2-4	TRBD1	TRBV9	once	CASSAGQVMYF	TGTGCCAGCAGCGCAGGACAGGTCATGTACTTC
TRBJ2-5	TRBD1	TRBV5-6	NA	CASSGDRGQQETQYF	TGTGCCAGCAGCGGGGACAGGGGACAACAAGAGACCCAGTACTTC
TRBJ2-2	TRBD2	TRBV10-3	NA	CAISPGGTPTPNTGELFF	TGTGCCATCAGTCCCGGGGGGACTCCAACTCCGAACACCGGGGAGCTGTTTTTT
TRBJ2-5	NA	TRBV11-2	NA	CASSLAGPFQETQYF	TGTGCCAGCAGCTTGGCAGGGCCCTTCCAAGAGACCCAGTACTTC
TRBJ1-2	NA	TRBV30	NA	CATEEGNGYTF	TGTGCGACGGAAGAGGGAAATGGCTACACCTTC
TRBJ2-7	NA	TRBV30	NA	CAWSTGPYEQYF	TGTGCCTGGAGTACAGGCCCCTACGAGCAGTACTTC
TRBJ2-2	TRBD1	TRBV7-2	NA	CASSDRQGGNTGELFF	TGTGCCAGCAGCGATCGACAGGGGGGGAACACCGGGGAGCTGTTTTTT
TRBJ2-1	NA	TRBV9	once	CASTLIPSPYNEQFF	TGTGCCAGCACCCTAATCCCCTCCCCTTACAATGAGCAGTTCTTC
TRBJ2-3	TRBD2	TRBV19	NA	CASSRIAGGADTQYF	TGTGCCAGTAGTAGAATAGCGGGGGGCGCAGATACGCAGTATTTT
TRBJ1-1	NA	TRBV19	NA	CASSIGGGRTEAFF	TGTGCCAGTAGTATTGGGGGAGGGAGAACTGAAGCTTTCTTT
TRBJ2-3	TRBD1	TRBV7-9	once	CASSSLPGTGNADTQYF	TGTGCCAGCAGCTCTTTACCGGGGACAGGGAATGCAGATACGCAGTATTTT
TRBJ1-5	NA	TRBV27	NA	CASSWTDNQPQHF	TGTGCCAGCAGTTGGACAGATAATCAGCCCCAGCATTTT
TRBJ2-7	NA	TRBV5-4	NA	CASSLGGGEQYF	TGTGCCAGCAGCTTGGGAGGGGGCGAGCAGTACTTC
TRBJ2-3	TRBD2	TRBV27	NA	CASSSRLATTDTQYF	TGTGCCAGCAGTTCAAGACTAGCGACCACAGATACGCAGTATTTT
TRBJ2-3	NA	TRBV9	NA	CASSLLTADTQYF	TGTGCCAGCAGCCTACTAACGGCAGATACGCAGTATTTT
TRBJ2-3	NA	TRBV4-3	NA	CASSQERGTARTDTQYF	TGCGCCAGCAGCCAAGAACGGGGGACAGCTCGAACAGATACGCAGTATTTT
TRBJ1-1	NA	TRBV11-2	NA	CASSLETVNTEAFF	TGTGCCAGCAGCTTAGAGACAGTGAACACTGAAGCTTTCTTT
TRBJ2-1	TRBD1	TRBV11-3	NA	CASSFGGTGRDNEQFF	TGTGCCAGCAGCTTTGGGGGGACAGGGAGGGACAATGAGCAGTTCTTC